This T cell receptor beta chain was captured by sequencing in a study of PD-1 blockade in classical Hodgkin lymphoma. Assay: immunoSEQ multiplex PCR; the TCRdb copy retains only in-frame clones and omits some. Here the sample spans roughly 150,000 clones, just under 80% being singletons. Patients all relapsed after autologous stem cell transplantation, and there was variation in brentuximab vedotin exposure. The V gene end was trimmed by 3 bases and the J gene end by 3 bases; junction bases not matched to a gene: 8. This CDR3 has 15 amino acids. Germline values: CDR1 SGDLS, CDR2 YYNGEE. The sample holds a few counts of this clone.

The material was peripheral blood mononuclear cells (PBMCs), obtained before the second cycle of nivolumab. The chain has TRBV9 and TRBJ1-1; TRBD1 agrees at 7 bases. The TCR was taken from a human donor with classical Hodgkin lymphoma. The CDR3 here is CASSDLDREYTEAFF. The CDR3 nucleotides are TGTGCCAGCAGCGACCTTGACAGGGAGTACACTGAAGCTTTCTTT.